This TCR beta chain was recovered during a study of human T cells and chemical hapten exposure. CDR1 and CDR2 from the germline V gene are SNHLY and FYNNEI. The CDR3 contains 15 residues. The ends lost 6 bases at V and 0 bases at J; junction bases unmatched: 6. MiXCR, applied by TCRdb to the RACE reads, yields one record per CDR3 protein. The table lists about 80,000 distinct CDR3 sequences, around 15% of them singletons. This clonotype appeared a few times. Antigen unknown. Time point noted: pre-sensitization, week 0. Described treatment: therapeutic diphenylcyclopropenone sensitization with weekly scalp DPC. Findings and caveats of the study: Significantly more large CDR3 similarity clusters arose among expanded TCRs than among controls.

This specimen consisted of whole blood, obtained in connection with sensitization to the hapten diphenylcyclopropenone (DPC). V is TRBV2 and J is TRBJ1-1, with TRBD1 matching 8 bases. The TCR sequence derives from a woman in her forties or fifties with alopecia areata. Some clones in this sample may be carry-over from other donors' samples. The CDR3 loop is CASSGGQGMNTEAFF. CDR3 in DNA: TGTGCCAGCAGCGGTGGACAGGGCATGAACACTGAAGCTTTCTTT.